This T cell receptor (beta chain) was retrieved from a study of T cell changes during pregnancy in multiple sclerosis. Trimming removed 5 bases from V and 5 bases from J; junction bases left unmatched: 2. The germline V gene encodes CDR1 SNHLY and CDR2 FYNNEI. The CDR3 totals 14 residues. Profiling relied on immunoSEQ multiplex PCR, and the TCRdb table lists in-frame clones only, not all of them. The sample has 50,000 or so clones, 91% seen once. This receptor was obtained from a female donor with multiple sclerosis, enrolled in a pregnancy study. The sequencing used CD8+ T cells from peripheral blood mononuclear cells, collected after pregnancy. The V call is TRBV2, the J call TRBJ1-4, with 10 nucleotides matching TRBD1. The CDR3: CASSTGQGNEKLFF. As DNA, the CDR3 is TGTGCCAGCAGTACGGGACAGGGGAATGAAAAACTGTTTTTT.